The 29 T cell receptor beta chains reported below all come from one sample, sequenced in a study of regulatory T cells in long-lasting Graves disease. Time point indicated: persistent/refractory GD, antithyroid drugs over 5 years with positive TRAb. Scientists built the TCR library using RNA that was extracted from PBMCs. Relying on iRepertoire HTBI primers and Arm-PCR of CDR3 regions, the team built TCR beta libraries. In TCRdb, the multiplex PCR reads were re-called with MiXCR into one record per CDR3 protein. Among roughly 500,000 distinct CDR3 sequences, 22% were seen once, and the ten largest hold approximately 14%. Sequencing was performed on peripheral blood mononuclear cells (PBMCs), taken when the disease was refractory, from a patient treated with antithyroid drugs. Source of these receptors: a female donor with Graves disease.

This clonotype was seen ten or more times. The chain recombines TRBV9 with TRBJ2-7; perhaps D is TRBD1 or TRBD2 (5 bases each). Germline V gives CDR1 SGDLS, CDR2 YYNGEE. The V end was cut by 2 bases, the J end by 5 bases, with 8 bases between. The CDR3 has 12 residues. For the CDR3, the DNA is TGTGCCAGCAGCGTCGAGGGGAACGAGCAGTACTTC. This translates into CASSVEGNEQYF.

V gene TRBV27 combines with J gene TRBJ2-1; D perhaps matches TRBD2 (5 bases). The CDR3 loop spans 16 amino acids. The V and J ends lost 4 bases and 4 bases respectively, with 17 bases between them. Germline loops: CDR1 MNHEY, CDR2 SMNVEV (reference sequence). As DNA, the CDR3 is TGTGCCAGCAGTTCACCAGTTCTGCGAGGGTACAATGAGCAGTTCTTC. Amino acids: CASSSPVLRGYNEQFF.

This clonotype appeared a few times. V is TRBV20-1 and J is TRBJ2-3; D possibly corresponds to TRBD2 (5 bases). Trimming took off 3 bases at V and 6 bases at J, with 19 bases between the two ends. Germline lookup yields CDR1 DFQATT and CDR2 SNEGSKA (reference sequence). There are 15 residues in the CDR3. In DNA form, the CDR3 reads TGCAGTGCTAGCGGGCCTAGCTACCTCCGGGATACGCAGTATTTT. It yields the protein CSASGPSYLRDTQYF.

This clonotype was found many times. The CDR3 protein is CASSITGTGGDGYTF. The CDR3 nucleotides are TGTGCCAGTAGTATCACCGGGACAGGGGGCGATGGCTACACCTTC. V is TRBV19 and J is TRBJ1-2, with 12 nucleotides matching TRBD1. Germline CDR1 reads LNHDA; CDR2 reads SQIVND (reference sequence). After removal of 3 bases from V and 6 bases from J, the junction contained 5 bases not matched to a gene. This CDR3 is 15 amino acids long.

This clonotype was seen at least ten times. V gene TRBV28 combines with J gene TRBJ2-7; 9 bases match TRBD2. Germline V lookup: CDR1 MDHEN, CDR2 SYDVKM. J gave up 2 bases and V 3 bases, and 8 bases lay outside the gene matches. The CDR3 has 16 amino acids. The CDR3 region has the DNA TGTGCCAGCAGTTTGGGGGGTAGCGGGGGAACCTACGAGCAGTACTTC. This sequence encodes CASSLGGSGGTYEQYF. Looking up the rest from reference TRBV28 and TRBJ2-7 gives the full variable domain: DVKVTQSSRYLVKRTGEKVFLECVQDMDHENMFWYRQDPGLGLRLIYFSYDVKMKEKGDIPEGYSVSREKKERFSLILESASTNQTSMYLCASSLGGSGGTYEQYFGPGTRLTVT.

The gene calls are TRBV2 and TRBJ2-1; D assignment may be TRBD1 or TRBD2 (5 bases each). Germline assignment: CDR1 SNHLY and CDR2 FYNNEI. The CDR3 runs 14 residues. V dropped 1 base and J dropped 4 bases, with 8 bases sitting between them. CDR3 amino acids: CASSEGGGYNEQFF. The CDR3 DNA reads as TGTGCCAGCAGTGAAGGGGGCGGGTACAATGAGCAGTTCTTC.

This clonotype has just a few counts. This chain uses TRBV9 with TRBJ2-3, with 7 nucleotides matching TRBD2. Germline CDR1 reads SGDLS; CDR2 reads YYNGEE. V was clipped by 1 base and J by 6 bases; unmatched bases: 5. This CDR3 is 14 amino acids long. The CDR3 is CASSVSGAADTQYF. The DNA for the CDR3 is TGTGCCAGCAGCGTAAGCGGGGCGGCCGATACGCAGTATTTT.

The chain joins TRBV24-1 to TRBJ2-3; 7 bases map to TRBD1. Germline V gene sequence: CDR1 KGHDR, CDR2 SFDVKD. The V and J ends lost 4 bases and 2 bases, in that order; junction bases with no gene match: 11. The CDR3 is 17 residues long. CDR3 residues: CATSDRRQGDPTDTQYF. CDR3 sequence (DNA): TGTGCCACCAGTGACCGACGACAGGGAGACCCCACAGATACGCAGTATTTT.

This clonotype has a handful of counts. Relative to the germline gene, one junction end is altered; a read error may explain this. The V and J genes are TRBV2 and TRBJ2-7, with D possibly being TRBD2 (6 bases). CDR1 is SNHLY and CDR2 is FYNNEI in the germline V gene. There are 17 residues in the CDR3. CDR3 DNA: TGCGCCAGCAGCCAAGCCGCTCCGGGACTTCAAATTTACGAGCAGTACTTC. It yields the protein CASSQAAPGLQIYEQYF.

V usage is TRBV19 and J usage is TRBJ2-7, with TRBD2 identical over 14 bases. The length of the CDR3 is 15 residues. After removal of 6 bases from V and 2 bases from J, the junction contained 3 bases not matched to a gene. Per the germline V gene, CDR1 is LNHDA and CDR2 is SQIVND (reference sequence). Here the CDR3 reads CASRGTSGSAYEQYF. The CDR3 DNA sequence: TGTGCCAGTAGAGGGACTAGCGGGAGCGCCTACGAGCAGTACTTC.

This clonotype occurred many times. The genes are TRBV28 and TRBJ2-5; TRBD2 matches at 12 bases. J was trimmed by 4 bases and V by 5 bases; bases with no gene match: 2. Per germline, CDR1 MDHEN and CDR2 SYDVKM. The CDR3 has 14 residues. The CDR3 spells CASSMTSGRETQYF. The CDR3, as DNA: TGTGCCAGCAGTATGACTAGCGGGAGAGAGACCCAGTACTTC.

Ten or more counts support this clonotype. The chain joins TRBV28 to TRBJ1-4, with D possibly being TRBD1 (5 bases). CDR1 is MDHEN and CDR2 is SYDVKM in the germline V gene. This CDR3 is built from 14 residues. The V end lost 5 bases, the J end lost 0 bases, and 7 bases lay between the germline ends. CDR3 sequence: CASSDRATNEKLFF. The CDR3 DNA reads TGTGCCAGCAGTGACAGAGCAACTAATGAAAAACTGTTTTTT.

This chain links TRBV7-9 with TRBJ2-5, with D tentatively TRBD2 (5 bases). Per germline, CDR1 SEHNR and CDR2 FQNEAQ (reference sequence). The CDR3 is 15 amino acids. Trimming stripped 2 bases from V and 5 bases from J, with 15 bases between. Here the CDR3 reads CASSLRGLSEETQYF. CDR3 DNA sequence: TGTGCCAGCAGCTTAAGAGGACTTAGCGAGGAGACCCAGTACTTC.

This clonotype occurred many times. This sequence joins TRBV20-1 and TRBJ1-4; 7 bases fit TRBD1. Germline-derived CDR1 and CDR2 are DFQATT and SNEGSKA (reference sequence). The junction had 6 bases not matched to a gene; V was cut back by 6 bases and J by 8 bases. This CDR3 contains 12 residues. The CDR3 nucleotides read TGCAGTGCCCAACAGGGGAGCGAAAAACTGTTTTTT. This codes for CSAQQGSEKLFF.

The table lists this clonotype with many counts. The chain combines TRBV28 with TRBJ2-5; 9 positions agree with TRBD2. The CDR3 runs to 13 residues. The V segment lost 5 bases and the J segment 3 bases; nucleotides outside the gene matches: 1. Germline V CDR1 and CDR2: MDHEN, SYDVKM. This CDR3 reads CASSSGGKETQYF. The CDR3 DNA follows: TGTGCCAGCAGTAGCGGGGGGAAAGAGACCCAGTACTTC.

At least ten counts were recorded for this clonotype. This chain connects TRBV7-3 to TRBJ1-1, with a tentative D call TRBD1 (6 bases). Germline-derived CDR1 and CDR2 are SGHTA and FQGTGA. The CDR3 contains 15 residues. V was shortened by 5 bases and J by 0 bases, with 13 bases between the two germline ends. As DNA, the CDR3 is TGTGCCAGCAGCGAGGACAGATACATGAACACTGAAGCTTTCTTT. Amino acid sequence: CASSEDRYMNTEAFF. Full variable domain (missing parts from reference TRBV7-3 and TRBJ1-1): GAGVSQTPSNKVTEKGKYVELRCDPISGHTALYWYRQSLGQGPEFLIYFQGTGAADDSGLPNDRFFAVRPEGSVSTLKIQRTERGDSAVYLCASSEDRYMNTEAFFGQGTRLTVV.

In this sample, this clonotype turned up a few times. The V call is TRBV5-5, the J call TRBJ1-4; D is uncertain. CDR1 and CDR2 from the germline V gene are SGHKS and YYEKEE (reference sequence). The CDR3 runs to 15 residues. V lost 4 bases and J 7 bases, leaving 17 bases between the germline ends. As DNA, the CDR3 is TGTGCCAGCAGCCCCCGCGTGGAGACGGTTGAAAAACTGTTTTTT. It translates to CASSPRVETVEKLFF.

As regards this clonotype: This may stem from a read error, because a much larger clone lies one nucleotide away. The chain recombines TRBV7-9 with TRBJ2-5, with TRBD2 identical over 8 bases. This CDR3 region has 17 residues. The germline gives CDR1 SEHNR, CDR2 FQNEAQ (reference sequence). V lost 1 base to trimming and J lost 2 bases; unmatched junction nucleotides: 9. The CDR3 DNA reads TGTGCCAGCAGCTTAGGAGCGGGAGCCCCGGGGCAAGAGACCCAGTACTTC. This translates into CASSLGAGAPGQETQYF.

This clonotype was counted between two and nine times. The chain has TRBV20-1 and TRBJ1-2, with TRBD1 matching 8 bases. Germline-derived CDR1 and CDR2 are DFQATT and SNEGSKA (reference sequence). The CDR3 sequence is 12 residues long. Trimming cost V 8 bases and J 8 bases; bases outside gene matches: 10. The CDR3 DNA reads TGCAGTCCAGAGGGACAGGTGCGAGGCTACACCTTC. Amino acids: CSPEGQVRGYTF.

The J gene is TRBJ1-3, the V gene TRBV30; 7 nucleotides match TRBD1. This CDR3 is 11 amino acids long. Germline CDR1 and CDR2: GTSNPN and SVGIG (reference sequence). The J segment lost 7 bases and the V segment lost 5 bases, leaving 2 bases of the junction unmatched. CDR3 nucleotides: TGTGCCTGGCTGACAGGGAACACCATATATTTT. Translation: CAWLTGNTIYF.

This clonotype was counted ten times or more. The V gene is TRBV13, the J gene TRBJ2-7; possible D gene TRBD1, 6 bases. The CDR3 spans 19 residues. Germline assignment: CDR1 PRHDT and CDR2 FYEKMQ (reference sequence). Trimming shortened V by 1 base and J by 1 base, and 23 bases separated the two germline ends. The DNA for the CDR3 is TGTGCCAGCAGCTTAGAGAGTTTCCTCGGAGGACAGAGATCCTACGAGCAGTACTTC. Protein: CASSLESFLGGQRSYEQYF. The full variable domain, its missing parts supplied by reference TRBV13 and TRBJ2-7, is AAGVIQSPRHLIKEKRETATLKCYPIPRHDTVYWYQQGPGQDPQFLISFYEKMQSDKGSIPDRFSAQQFSDYHSELNMSSLELGDSALYFCASSLESFLGGQRSYEQYFGPGTRLTVT.

In its sample, this clonotype was seen a few times. This chain joins TRBV6-1 and TRBJ1-5; 7 nucleotides line up with TRBD1. The CDR3 runs 15 residues. The V segment lost 5 bases and the J segment 6 bases; nucleotides outside the gene matches: 10. Germline V gives CDR1 MNHNS, CDR2 SASEGT. CDR3 DNA: TGTGCCAGCAGTATGGAACAGGGGAGAAGTCAGCCCCAGCATTTT. Translation gives CASSMEQGRSQPQHF.

This clonotype appeared many times. The chain uses TRBV12-3 or TRBV12-4 and TRBJ2-1, with D unclear. CDR3 length equals 15 residues. Trimming took 5 bases from V and 6 from J, leaving 17 bases between them. The CDR3 DNA reads as TGTGCCAGCAGTACCCGGGCGCAGCCTTCCAATGAGCAGTTCTTC. This codes for CASSTRAQPSNEQFF.

The sample holds a few counts of this clonotype. The chain has TRBV11-2 and TRBJ2-2; D gene uncertain. CDR1 SGHAT and CDR2 FQNNGV come from the germline V gene. The germline V and J ends were trimmed by 1 base and 1 base, with 10 bases remaining between them. There are 16 residues in the CDR3. The CDR3 coding sequence is TGTGCCAGCAGCTTAGTCGGCTCGTTGAACACCGGGGAGCTGTTTTTT. Its translation is CASSLVGSLNTGELFF.

This clonotype was seen a handful of times. V gene TRBV6-5 combines with J gene TRBJ2-5, with 10 nucleotides matching TRBD1. Germline V gene data show CDR1 as MNHEY and CDR2 as SVGAGI. The CDR3 contains 16 residues. The trim removed 4 bases at V and 0 bases at J, leaving 5 bases unmatched. CDR3 loop: CASSLLDRGYQETQYF. The CDR3 coding sequence is TGTGCCAGCAGTTTATTGGACAGGGGGTACCAAGAGACCCAGTACTTC.

The chain combines TRBV30 with TRBJ1-5; TRBD1 aligns across 8 bases. The germline V gene encodes CDR1 GTSNPN and CDR2 SVGIG (reference sequence). This CDR3 spans 15 amino acids. Trimming cost V 0 bases and J 7 bases; bases outside gene matches: 8. The CDR3 bases are TGTGCCTGGAGTGTACTAGGACAGGGATCCCAGCCCCAGCATTTT. Translating gives CAWSVLGQGSQPQHF.

This clonotype has a count of ten or more. The rearrangement uses TRBV2 and TRBJ1-5, with TRBD1 matching 10 bases. Germline V CDR1 and CDR2: SNHLY, FYNNEI. The CDR3 has 16 residues. V was clipped by 6 bases and J by 2 bases; unmatched bases: 7. CDR3 sequence reads: CASRKFGTGGNQPQHF. CDR3 nucleotide sequence: TGTGCCAGCAGAAAATTTGGGACAGGGGGCAATCAGCCCCAGCATTTT. Full variable domain (missing parts from reference TRBV2 and TRBJ1-5): EPEVTQTPSHQVTQMGQEVILRCVPISNHLYFYWYRQILGQKVEFLVSFYNNEISEKSEIFDDQFSVERPDGSNFTLKIRSTKLEDSAMYFCASRKFGTGGNQPQHFGDGTRLSIL.

This clonotype was detected ten times or more. The chain carries TRBV7-2 and TRBJ2-7, with D possibly matching TRBD2 (5 bases). V dropped 5 bases and J dropped 6 bases, with 8 bases sitting between them. The CDR3 covers 11 residues. Germline-derived CDR1 and CDR2 are SGHTA and FQGNSA. The CDR3 protein is CASSNRGEQYF. The CDR3 DNA follows: TGTGCCAGCAGCAACCGGGGCGAGCAGTACTTC.

This clonotype was detected ten times or more. The J gene is TRBJ2-5, the V gene TRBV29-1, with D maybe TRBD2 (5 bases). Germline V gives CDR1 SQVTM, CDR2 ANQGSEA. The CDR3 is 12 amino acids. V gave up 8 bases and J gave up 5 bases, with 15 bases separating them. CDR3 bases: TGCAGCAATTCAGATCGGGGTGAGACCCAGTACTTC. It translates to CSNSDRGETQYF.